The source of this T cell receptor beta chain is a study of human T cells and chemical hapten exposure. The overall study: All through the approximately 25-week study, the scalp of each patient received diphenylcyclopropenone doses weekly.

Losses at the gene ends were 7 bases for V and 5 bases for J; bases not matched to a gene: 14. This CDR3 is built from 17 residues. Germline CDR1 reads SGHVS; CDR2 reads FNYEAQ. Study-wide findings and caveats: Expanded TCRs formed significantly more large CDR3 similarity clusters than controls.

About this clonotype itself: Antigen specificity is unknown.

Time point: pre-sensitization, week 0. Treatment defined: therapeutic diphenylcyclopropenone sensitization with weekly scalp DPC. Donors, patients with alopecia ranging from 18 to 70 years old and judged suitable for DPC, provided samples. Whole blood that had not been fractionated was the source of extracted total RNA. TCRdb called the RACE reads again in MiXCR, with one record for every CDR3 protein. The sample carries 87,000 or so distinct CDR3 sequences, about 8.9% recorded once. The receptor was isolated from a woman between 40 and 50 years old with alopecia areata. Some clones in this sample may be carry-over from other donors' samples. The sequencing used whole blood, collected in connection with sensitization to the hapten diphenylcyclopropenone (DPC). The chain recombines TRBV7-6 with TRBJ1-5; 10 bases align to TRBD1. Here the CDR3 DNA reads TGTGCCAGCAACACTTACCGGGACAGGGGAGCGCATCAGCCCCAGCATTTT. Translation gives CASNTYRDRGAHQPQHF.